This T cell receptor (beta chain) derives from a study of T cells in pancreatic ductal adenocarcinoma. Findings of the study overall: Unique clonotypes were roughly 7.2-fold more numerous in blood than in tumor.

Method: immunoSEQ multiplex PCR; TCRdb's copy keeps in-frame clones and lacks some. The table lists about 17,000 clones, about nine tenths of them singletons. Germline CDR1 and CDR2: SGHTA and FQGNSA. Trimming took 2 bases from V and 7 from J, leaving 18 bases between them. CDR3 size: 15 residues. Note on this clone: Antigen specificity is unknown.

Surgery without prior neoadjuvant therapy was the treatment of the selected pancreatic ductal adenocarcinoma patients. Sequenced material: PBMCs. V is TRBV7-2 and J is TRBJ2-7, with D perhaps matching TRBD2 (6 bases). This TCR was sampled from a human donor with pancreatic ductal adenocarcinoma. CDR3 in DNA: TGTGCCAGCAGCTTAAGCAAGGGGACGGGGAGGGAGCAGTACTTC. Residues: CASSLSKGTGREQYF.